This T cell receptor (beta chain) was identified during a study of response to subunit inactivated influenza vaccine. Study observations and caveats: Every seasonal influenza vaccination brings in few new T cells, the authors suggested.

This clonotype was picked up a small number of times. What it recognizes is unknown. MiXCR, run by TCRdb on the RT-PCR reads, gives a single entry per CDR3 protein. The sample includes 600,000 to 850,000 distinct CDR3 sequences, 11% to 15% of them seen just once. Trimming removed 6 bases from V and 5 bases from J, with 19 bases in between. CDR3 length: 14 amino acids. Germline-derived CDR1 and CDR2 are SQVTM and ANQGSEA. The input for sequencing was PBMCs from blood, taken around 14 days before vaccination. This clonotype was sampled from a man aged 45-65 years who received an inactivated influenza vaccine. The chain is built from TRBV29-1 and TRBJ1-2; perhaps TRBD1 as D (6 bases). The CDR3 protein is CSVPEGHRPYGYTF. CDR3 bases: TGCAGCGTACCCGAGGGACATCGCCCGTATGGCTACACCTTC.